These 12 T cell receptor beta chains were all obtained from the same sample, sequenced in a study of blood T cell repertoires in COVID-19 (dated by TCRdb to the early 2020s). Library prep was done by the immunoSEQ multiplex PCR assay. Imported from immuneACCESS, the table was reduced by TCRdb to in-frame sequences with V and J called. These copies leave out some clones; in studies compared against another copy, an unresolved V gene accounts for under half, and the cause of the remainder is not known. This sample gives roughly 390,000 clones in total; around 87% of them show up just once. Clones ranked in the top ten supply less than 11% of the sample. Sequencing input: peripheral blood. Receptor source: a woman in her twenties or thirties with COVID-19, enrolled during active disease.

This rearrangement joins TRBV27 to TRBJ2-1, with 9 bases aligning to TRBD2. Germline loops: CDR1 MNHEY, CDR2 SMNVEV (reference sequence). V trimming: 11 bases; J trimming: 0 bases; junction bases outside the gene matches: 11. This CDR3 comprises 16 residues. This chain's CDR3 is CARGGGWTDSYNEQFF. The DNA of the CDR3 is TGTGCCCGCGGGGGGGGGTGGACAGACTCCTACAATGAGCAGTTCTTC.

The J gene is TRBJ1-1, the V gene TRBV11-2; D may be TRBD1 (5 bases). CDR1 SGHAT and CDR2 FQNNGV come from the germline V gene. This CDR3 comprises 14 residues. V lost 6 bases, J lost 5 bases, and 16 bases lay in between. The CDR3, as DNA: TGTGCCAGCAGTTCCTCGGGGGGAAGGACTGAAGCTTTCTTT. It is translated as CASSSSGGRTEAFF.

The sample holds one count of this clone. The chain joins TRBV30 to TRBJ2-7, with TRBD2 identical over 8 bases. Germline assignment: CDR1 GTSNPN and CDR2 SVGIG (reference sequence). CDR3 length: 15 amino acids. J lost 1 base, V lost 5 bases, and 10 bases had no gene match. CDR3 DNA: TGTGCCTGGTCTAGCGGGCGCCTTTCTTCCTACGAGCAGTACTTC. Translated, it gives CAWSSGRLSSYEQYF.

The chain uses TRBV6-4 and TRBJ2-2, with TRBD1 matching over 10 bases. Per germline, CDR1 MRHNA and CDR2 SNTAGT. The CDR3 sequence is 14 residues long. V dropped 6 bases and J dropped 4; count of bases not matched to a gene: 2. CDR3 in DNA: TGTGCCAGCAGCGGACAGGGGGGCACCGGGGAGCTGTTTTTT. It yields the protein CASSGQGGTGELFF.

The sample holds one count of this clone. CDR3 protein: CASSPTDRGLETQYF. CDR3 DNA: TGTGCCAGCAGCCCGACGGACAGGGGGCTTGAGACCCAGTACTTC. The chain recombines TRBV9 with TRBJ2-5, with 11 bases matching TRBD1. Germline CDR1 and CDR2: SGDLS and YYNGEE. The CDR3 sequence is 15 residues long. J lost 5 bases, V lost 4 bases, and 7 bases had no gene match.

This rearrangement joins TRBV4-1 to TRBJ2-5; perhaps TRBD1 as D (5 bases). Trimming removed 4 bases from V and 5 bases from J, with 17 bases in between. Germline CDR1 reads MGHRA; CDR2 reads YSYEKL. The CDR3 totals 15 residues. In DNA, the CDR3 is TGCGCCAGCAGCCGCAGAGGTGACAGTCGGGAGACCCAGTACTTC. Protein product: CASSRRGDSRETQYF.

This chain uses TRBV29-1 with TRBJ2-3; D possibly corresponds to TRBD1 (6 bases). Germline V lookup: CDR1 SQVTM, CDR2 ANQGSEA. Trimming shortened V by 6 bases and J by 4 bases, and 17 bases separated the two germline ends. The CDR3 runs to 14 residues. As DNA, the CDR3 is TGCAGCGTAGGACAGACGTGGAACGCAGATACGCAGTATTTT. This encodes CSVGQTWNADTQYF.

This rearrangement joins TRBV6-8 to TRBJ2-7, with 9 bases aligning to TRBD2. The CDR3 loop spans 15 amino acids. Per germline, CDR1 MNHGY and CDR2 SAAAGT. J lost 2 bases, V lost 7 bases, and 9 bases had no gene match. The CDR3 is CASTLPGGRAYEQYF. The CDR3 nucleotides are TGTGCCAGCACCCTGCCTGGCGGGAGGGCCTACGAGCAGTACTTC.

This clone has more than one count but fewer than ten. V and J are TRBV6-2 or TRBV6-3 and TRBJ2-2; TRBD2 aligns across 7 bases. The germline V gene encodes CDR1 MNHEY and CDR2 SVGEGT. There are 16 residues in the CDR3. The junction had 8 bases not matched to a gene; V was cut back by 1 base and J by 6 bases. In DNA, the CDR3 is TGTGCCAGCAGTTACTTACGGGAGGCAAAGGCCGGGGAGCTGTTTTTT. It encodes CASSYLREAKAGELFF.

This clone was observed once. The chain carries TRBV29-1 and TRBJ2-3; no clear D. The CDR3 contains 12 residues. Germline V lookup: CDR1 SQVTM, CDR2 ANQGSEA. The V end lost 5 bases, the J end lost 4 bases, and 10 bases lay between the germline ends. CDR3 amino acids: CSVTALADTQYF. The CDR3 DNA reads TGCAGCGTTACGGCCCTAGCAGATACGCAGTATTTT.

The V and J genes are TRBV2 and TRBJ1-1; the D is unclear. The CDR3 totals 13 residues. Germline lookup yields CDR1 SNHLY and CDR2 FYNNEI. V was pared by 7 bases and J by 1 base, with 10 bases between. The CDR3 here is CASIFRANTEAFF. CDR3 in DNA: TGTGCCAGCATTTTCCGCGCGAACACTGAAGCTTTCTTT.

This rearrangement joins TRBV30 to TRBJ1-1, with a tentative D call TRBD1 (6 bases). The CDR3 totals 17 residues. Trimming cost V 0 bases and J 1 base, with 18 bases left between them. CDR1 is GTSNPN, CDR2 SVGIG, per germline (reference sequence). The CDR3 nucleotides are TGTGCCTGGAGTGTAAAGAGACAGGTCCGGCCGAACACTGAAGCTTTCTTT. Its protein product is CAWSVKRQVRPNTEAFF.